The 21 T cell receptor beta chains below were found in one sample sequenced in a study of blood T cell repertoires in COVID-19. Libraries were prepared by immunoSEQ multiplex PCR; TCRdb keeps only in-frame clonotypes and omits some of them. This table has 130,000 to 150,000 clones, more than 80% appearing once. Material: peripheral blood. The receptors derive from a woman at least 80 years old in a cohort sampled during active or convalescent COVID-19.

This clone was detected only once. The chain employs TRBV5-5 and TRBJ1-5; possible D gene TRBD1, 6 bases. V was shortened by 4 bases and J by 12 bases, with 14 bases between the two germline ends. The CDR3 runs 12 residues. The germline V gene encodes CDR1 SGHKS and CDR2 YYEKEE (reference sequence). The DNA of the CDR3 is TGTGCCAGCAGCAGGGAACAGGGTTTCCAGCATTTT. It is translated as CASSREQGFQHF.

The rearrangement joins TRBV2 to TRBJ1-2; TRBD1 matches 12 bases. CDR3 length: 14 amino acids. The ends lost 7 bases at V and 8 bases at J; junction bases unmatched: 8. Germline CDR1 reads SNHLY; CDR2 reads FYNNEI. In DNA, the CDR3 is TGTGCCAGCAAGATAGGGACAGGGGGCGGGGGCTACACCTTC. Translated, it gives CASKIGTGGGGYTF.

The genes are TRBV10-3 and TRBJ2-7; 7 bases align to TRBD2. J was trimmed by 4 bases and V by 11 bases; bases with no gene match: 11. CDR1 is ENHRY, CDR2 SYGVKD, per germline. The CDR3 is 13 residues long. The CDR3 loop reads CAARGRGIYEQYF. CDR3 bases: TGTGCCGCCCGGGGGAGGGGAATATACGAGCAGTACTTC.

This sequence joins TRBV5-4 and TRBJ2-2; TRBD2 matches 11 bases. V shed 4 bases, J shed 1 base, and the junction held 3 bases outside the gene matches. Germline values: CDR1 SGHNT, CDR2 YYREEE (reference sequence). The CDR3 has 16 amino acids. The CDR3 protein is CASSRGLAENTGELFF. DNA for the CDR3: TGTGCCAGCAGCCGGGGACTAGCGGAGAACACCGGGGAGCTGTTTTTT.

This clone was picked up one time. The rearrangement uses TRBV15 and TRBJ2-7, with a weak D call TRBD2 (5 bases). CDR1 is LNHNV, CDR2 YYDKDF, per germline (reference sequence). The V and J ends lost 0 bases and 9 bases respectively, with 12 bases between them. This CDR3 is 13 amino acids long. CDR3 nucleotide sequence: TGTGCCACCAGCAGAGATTGGGGAGTTGGGCAGTACTTC. Residues: CATSRDWGVGQYF.

This chain connects TRBV5-1 to TRBJ1-2; 7 bases are shared with TRBD1. Germline loops: CDR1 SGHRS, CDR2 YFSETQ. The CDR3 runs to 14 residues. J lost 4 bases, V lost 0 bases, and 3 bases had no gene match. CDR3 in DNA: TGCGCCAGCAGCTTGGAGGGACAGATCTATGGCTACACCTTC. Protein sequence: CASSLEGQIYGYTF.

This sequence joins TRBV18 and TRBJ1-1; D unclear. The V end lost 3 bases, the J end lost 1 base, and 9 bases lay between the germline ends. The CDR3 runs to 14 residues. Germline loops: CDR1 KGHSH, CDR2 LQKENI. The DNA of the CDR3 is TGTGCCAGCTCACCTGGGCCTCCGAACACTGAAGCTTTCTTT. Protein: CASSPGPPNTEAFF.

The gene calls are TRBV7-3 and TRBJ1-2, with unresolved D. Trimming pared 0 bases from V and 2 bases from J, leaving 10 bases between. This CDR3 is built from 15 residues. The germline gives CDR1 SGHTA, CDR2 FQGTGA. The CDR3 region has the DNA TGTGCCAGCAGCTTAACCCCAGACGGGAACTATGGCTACACCTTC. Protein sequence: CASSLTPDGNYGYTF.

V usage is TRBV19 and J usage is TRBJ1-4; 9 bases are shared with TRBD1. The CDR3 consists of 15 residues. Germline loops: CDR1 LNHDA, CDR2 SQIVND (reference sequence). V lost 5 bases to trimming and J lost 5 bases; unmatched junction nucleotides: 6. Here the CDR3 reads CASSRGQGLNEKLFF. The CDR3 nucleotides read TGTGCCAGTAGTCGCGGACAGGGGCTAAATGAAAAACTGTTTTTT.

The chain carries TRBV19 and TRBJ2-5; TRBD2 matches 8 bases. V lost 3 bases, J lost 5 bases, and 8 bases stayed unmatched. Per the germline V gene, CDR1 is LNHDA and CDR2 is SQIVND (reference sequence). CDR3 length equals 15 residues. CDR3 loop: CASSIPSGGLETQYF. The CDR3 DNA is TGTGCCAGTAGTATCCCCAGCGGGGGTTTGGAGACCCAGTACTTC.

The CDR3 DNA follows: TGTGCCAGCAGTACAGGGGGTCGATCACCCCTCCACTTT. Its translation is CASSTGGRSPLHF. The chain uses TRBV2 and TRBJ1-6, with 8 bases fitting TRBD1. Germline CDR1 and CDR2: SNHLY and FYNNEI. V shed 5 bases and J 10 bases; nucleotides not matched to a gene: 4. CDR3 length: 13 residues.

The V gene is TRBV7-8, the J gene TRBJ2-1; possibly TRBD2 for D (6 bases). Trimming removed 3 bases at V and 7 bases at J, with 19 bases between. The germline V gene has CDR1 SGHVS and CDR2 FQNEAQ. The CDR3 extends over 16 amino acids. The CDR3 is CASSLLRDWSWNEQFF. CDR3 DNA: TGTGCCAGCAGCTTGCTCCGGGACTGGAGTTGGAATGAGCAGTTCTTC. Looking up the rest from reference TRBV7-8 and TRBJ2-1 gives the full variable domain: GAGVSQSPRYKVAKRGQDVALRCDPISGHVSLFWYQQALGQGPEFLTYFQNEAQLDKSGLPSDRFFAERPEGSVSTLKIQRTQQEDSAVYLCASSLLRDWSWNEQFFGPGTRLTVL.

The chain uses TRBV7-9 and TRBJ2-2, with 7 bases identical to TRBD1. Per germline, CDR1 SEHNR and CDR2 FQNEAQ (reference sequence). The V and J ends lost 6 bases and 0 bases, in that order; junction bases with no gene match: 4. CDR3 length: 15 residues. CDR3 in DNA: TGTGCCAGCAGATTGGGACAGTCGAACACCGGGGAGCTGTTTTTT. Protein product: CASRLGQSNTGELFF. Together with reference TRBV7-9 and TRBJ2-2, the CDR3 gives the full variable domain: DTGVSQNPRHKITKRGQNVTFRCDPISEHNRLYWYRQTLGQGPEFLTYFQNEAQLEKSRLLSDRFSAERPKGSFSTLEIQRTEQGDSAMYLCASRLGQSNTGELFFGEGSRLTVL.

The chain joins TRBV6-5 to TRBJ1-2; no firm D call. The CDR3 totals 15 residues. The germline gives CDR1 MNHEY, CDR2 SVGAGI. The germline V and J ends were trimmed by 5 bases and 4 bases, with 17 bases remaining between them. CDR3 sequence (DNA): TGTGCCAGCAGTACCCTCGCGGAGGCTACCTATGGCTACACCTTC. This codes for CASSTLAEATYGYTF.

The chain links TRBV7-3 to TRBJ1-1; 9 nucleotides agree with TRBD1. Trimming took 0 bases from V and 4 from J; bases not matched to a gene: 6. The germline CDR1 and CDR2 sequences are SGHTA and FQGTGA. CDR3 length: 16 residues. The CDR3 here is CASSLTWDRVFTEAFF. CDR3 DNA: TGTGCCAGCAGCTTAACTTGGGACAGGGTATTCACTGAAGCTTTCTTT.

The V gene is TRBV3-1 (or the pseudogene TRBV3-2), the J gene TRBJ2-5; 7 nucleotides match TRBD2. The CDR3 is 14 residues long. Unmatched junction bases numbered 7, after V lost 4 bases and J lost 5 bases. Germline V CDR1 and CDR2: LGHDT, YNNKEL (reference sequence). The CDR3 nucleotides read TGTGCCAGCAGCCGCGGGGGAGGAGGGGAGACCCAGTACTTC. Protein: CASSRGGGGETQYF.

Only one count was recorded for this clone. The chain joins TRBV7-3 to TRBJ2-5; 7 nucleotides match TRBD1. Germline V gene data show CDR1 as SGHTA and CDR2 as FQGTGA. The junction had 8 bases not matched to a gene; V was cut back by 5 bases and J by 5 bases. The CDR3 loop spans 14 amino acids. The CDR3 loop reads CASSPTGIRETQYF. CDR3 nucleotide sequence: TGTGCCAGCAGCCCGACAGGGATACGCGAGACCCAGTACTTC.

This clone was recorded once. The chain carries TRBV6-5 and TRBJ1-2, with TRBD1 matching 9 bases. V lost 8 bases and J lost 4; bases outside the gene matches: 5. The CDR3 spans 13 residues. The germline gives CDR1 MNHEY, CDR2 SVGAGI. CDR3 coding DNA: TGTGCCAGCTCGGGACAGGGAGGCTATGGCTACACCTTC. It encodes CASSGQGGYGYTF.

V is TRBV3-1 (or the pseudogene TRBV3-2) and J is TRBJ2-3; D is unclear. With 0 bases removed from V and 2 bases from J, the gap between germline ends came to 9 bases. Germline assignment: CDR1 LGHDT and CDR2 YNNKEL (reference sequence). This CDR3 has 15 amino acids. CDR3 in amino acids: CASSQEPGSTDTQYF. In DNA, the CDR3 is TGTGCCAGCAGCCAAGAGCCCGGGTCCACAGATACGCAGTATTTT.

The chain joins TRBV7-3 to TRBJ1-1; TRBD1 agrees at 8 bases. The CDR3 covers 13 residues. Unmatched junction bases numbered 8, after V lost 5 bases and J lost 9 bases. Germline V gene lookup returns CDR1 SGHTA and CDR2 FQGTGA. The CDR3 is CASSLHPGGQAFF. DNA of the CDR3: TGTGCCAGCAGCCTTCATCCAGGGGGCCAAGCTTTCTTT.

The V call is TRBV30, the J call TRBJ2-7, with 7 bases that match TRBD2. The CDR3 sequence is 13 residues long. Germline V gene data show CDR1 as GTSNPN and CDR2 as SVGIG (reference sequence). V shed 1 base and J 2 bases; nucleotides not matched to a gene: 2. The CDR3 region has the DNA TGTGCCTGGAGTGGAGCGGGGACCTACGAGCAGTACTTC. It yields the protein CAWSGAGTYEQYF.